This TCR beta chain was retrieved from a study of T cells expressing NK-cell markers. Study overall: It was sorted CD3+CD56+NKG2C+, CD3+CD56+NKG2C- and CD3+CD56-NKG2C+ T cells that supplied the TCR beta repertoires. Seven of the eight sequenced donors were HCMV-seropositive; one was seronegative. Study-level points and caveats: NKG2C+ dominant clonotype frequencies in 6 or 7 donors were roughly 1.0-7.5% of CD8+ T cells.

Generation of TCR beta cDNA was performed by 5'RACE template switching incorporating UMIs. TCRdb re-called the 5' RACE reads and catalogs CDR3 proteins one per entry, DNA excluded. The data show roughly 420,000 distinct CDR3 sequences, and the top ten clones hold about 7.3%. The length of the CDR3 is 20 residues. Looked up from germline, CDR1 is SNHLY and CDR2 is FYNNEI. Remarks on this clonotype: What it binds is unknown.

The sequenced sample was blood T cells: a sorted CD56 or NKG2C T cell subset, CD4+ or CD8+ T cells, or bulk PBMC T cells (not recorded which). The TCR was taken from a woman aged 18-70 years in good health. V usage is TRBV2 and J usage is TRBJ2-1; TCRdb gives TRBD2 as the D gene, but with no DNA this cannot be confirmed. The CDR3 sequence: CASSETPRRNGGQPSNEQFF.